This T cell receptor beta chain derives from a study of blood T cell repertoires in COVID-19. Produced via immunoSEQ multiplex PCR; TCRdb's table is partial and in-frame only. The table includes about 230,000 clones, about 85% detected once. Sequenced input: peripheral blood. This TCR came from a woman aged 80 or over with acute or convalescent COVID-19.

The CDR3 sequence is CASSILLNLYNEQFF. CDR3 nucleotides: TGTGCCAGTAGTATTCTACTAAATCTATACAATGAGCAGTTCTTC. The chain combines TRBV19 with TRBJ2-1; the D is unclear. This CDR3 has 15 residues. CDR1 and CDR2 (germline): LNHDA, SQIVND (reference sequence). With 3 bases removed from V and 4 bases from J, the gap between germline ends came to 13 bases.